Below are 23 T cell receptor beta chains sequenced from a single sample in a study of PD-L1 blockade in urothelial cancer. Clones were sequenced by immunoSEQ multiplex PCR, and TCRdb holds only the in-frame ones, with some missing. Here the sample spans approximately 38,000 clones, around 83% being singletons. The sample here was PBMCs, taken around atezolizumab (anti-PD-L1) treatment. All receptors come from a man aged 60-69 years with urothelial cancer.

The chain combines TRBV15 with TRBJ2-3; 9 bases match TRBD2. CDR3 length: 22 amino acids. V lost 2 bases, J lost 0 bases, and 21 bases stayed unmatched. The germline gives CDR1 LNHNV, CDR2 YYDKDF (reference sequence). Written as DNA, the CDR3 is TGTGCCACCAGCAGAACCCATTCGGGCAGAGGAACGACTAGCGGAAGCACAGATACGCAGTATTTT. Translated, it gives CATSRTHSGRGTTSGSTDTQYF.

V gene TRBV30 combines with J gene TRBJ1-5; no clear D gene. The ends were cut back, 0 bases at V and 1 base at J, with 7 bases in the middle. Germline CDR1 GTSNPN, CDR2 SVGIG (reference sequence). The CDR3 is made up of 14 amino acids. CDR3 coding DNA: TGTGCCTGGAGTGTGTTTAGAAGCAATCAGCCCCAGCATTTT. Translated: CAWSVFRSNQPQHF.

V gene TRBV7-2 combines with J gene TRBJ2-1; 11 bases match TRBD2. The J segment lost 5 bases and the V segment lost 5 bases, leaving 11 bases of the junction unmatched. CDR1 is SGHTA and CDR2 is FQGNSA in the germline V gene. The CDR3 covers 17 residues. CDR3 sequence: CASSPMVLAGDHNEQFF. CDR3 in DNA: TGTGCCAGCAGCCCAATGGTACTAGCGGGGGATCACAATGAGCAGTTCTTC.

As to this clone: This CDR3 is also generated by other DNA sequences in the sample. The V gene is TRBV5-1, the J gene TRBJ1-1; 7 bases map to TRBD1. This CDR3 spans 14 amino acids. Germline loops: CDR1 SGHRS, CDR2 YFSETQ. With V trimmed by 0 bases and J by 4 bases, 3 bases remained unmatched. The CDR3 sequence: CASSLGQGGTEAFF. The CDR3 bases are TGCGCCAGCAGCTTGGGACAGGGAGGCACTGAAGCTTTCTTT.

This sequence joins TRBV5-5 and TRBJ1-1; a possible D gene is TRBD1 (5 bases). Trimming left V 1 base short and J 1 base short, with 5 bases between. The germline V gene has CDR1 SGHKS and CDR2 YYEKEE (reference sequence). This CDR3 has 13 amino acids. The CDR3 is CASSLTGNTEAFF. The CDR3 DNA follows: TGTGCCAGCAGCTTGACAGGGAACACTGAAGCTTTCTTT.

The V and J genes are TRBV28 and TRBJ1-2, with TRBD1 identical over 8 bases. The CDR3 covers 16 residues. Per germline, CDR1 MDHEN and CDR2 SYDVKM. The V segment lost 3 bases and the J segment 3 bases; nucleotides outside the gene matches: 9. In DNA, the CDR3 is TGTGCCAGCAGTTTGACAGGGGTCGGTCGGGACTATGGCTACACCTTC. It translates to CASSLTGVGRDYGYTF.

The chain joins TRBV5-4 to TRBJ2-3; 11 nucleotides agree with TRBD2. V dropped 10 bases and J dropped 3; count of bases not matched to a gene: 10. CDR1 is SGHNT, CDR2 YYREEE, per germline (reference sequence). The CDR3 loop spans 15 amino acids. DNA for the CDR3: TGTGCCGCGGGTCTAGCGGGGGGAGGAACAGATACGCAGTATTTT. Translated: CAAGLAGGGTDTQYF.

V is TRBV7-2 and J is TRBJ2-5; possible D gene TRBD2, 6 bases. CDR1 is SGHTA and CDR2 is FQGNSA in the germline V gene. V shed 2 bases and J shed 0 bases, with 13 bases lying between them. CDR3 length: 16 residues. The CDR3 DNA reads TGTGCCAGCAGCTTACGCGGGACCCTGTACCAAGAGACCCAGTACTTC. Translated: CASSLRGTLYQETQYF. Full variable domain (outside the CDR3, taken from reference TRBV7-2 and TRBJ2-5): GAGVSQSPSNKVTEKGKDVELRCDPISGHTALYWYRQSLGQGLEFLIYFQGNSAPDKSGLPSDRFSAERTGGSVSTLTIQRTQQEDSAVYLCASSLRGTLYQETQYFGPGTRLLVL.

The chain combines TRBV15 with TRBJ2-1; weak D call: TRBD1 (6 bases). The CDR3 extends over 12 amino acids. Germline V CDR1 and CDR2: LNHNV, YYDKDF (reference sequence). V was shortened by 8 bases and J by 6 bases, with 11 bases between the two germline ends. This CDR3 reads CATRTDFNEQFF. The CDR3 nucleotides are TGTGCCACCCGGACAGACTTCAATGAGCAGTTCTTC.

This clone appeared once. CDR3 protein: CASSLRQGVTGYTF. CDR3 coding DNA: TGCGCCAGCAGCTTGCGGCAGGGTGTGACTGGCTACACCTTC. This chain joins TRBV5-1 and TRBJ1-2, with D maybe TRBD1 (5 bases). Germline assignment: CDR1 SGHRS and CDR2 YFSETQ. V lost 1 base to trimming and J lost 7 bases, with 14 bases between them. The CDR3 is 14 residues long.

V usage is TRBV7-2 and J usage is TRBJ2-1, with 14 bases that match TRBD2. The V segment lost 5 bases and the J segment 5 bases; nucleotides outside the gene matches: 8. Germline V gene data show CDR1 as SGHTA and CDR2 as FQGNSA. There are 17 residues in the CDR3. The CDR3 reads CASSQGLAGVVNNEQFF. The CDR3 nucleotides read TGTGCCAGCAGCCAGGGACTAGCGGGAGTAGTCAACAATGAGCAGTTCTTC.

The V and J genes are TRBV29-1 and TRBJ2-6, with 7 bases that match TRBD1. Germline assignment: CDR1 SQVTM and CDR2 ANQGSEA. The CDR3 totals 16 residues. V trimming: 6 bases; J trimming: 1 base; junction bases outside the gene matches: 9. This CDR3 reads CSVQGWGQSGANVLTF. DNA for the CDR3: TGCAGCGTACAGGGTTGGGGACAGTCTGGGGCCAACGTCCTGACTTTC.

The chain recombines TRBV2 with TRBJ2-4, with D perhaps matching TRBD1 (6 bases). Trimming pared 10 bases from V and 15 bases from J, leaving 22 bases between. Per the germline V gene, CDR1 is SNHLY and CDR2 is FYNNEI. The CDR3 totals 12 residues. CDR3 residues: CAIPVPRGALYF. In nucleotides, the CDR3 is TGTGCCATCCCAGTTCCCAGGGGCGCACTGTACTTC. Together with reference TRBV2 and TRBJ2-4, the CDR3 gives the full variable domain: EPEVTQTPSHQVTQMGQEVILRCVPISNHLYFYWYRQILGQKVEFLVSFYNNEISEKSEIFDDQFSVERPDGSNFTLKIRSTKLEDSAMYFCAIPVPRGALYFGAGTRLSVL.

The chain uses TRBV7-2 and TRBJ2-7, with unresolved D. CDR1 and CDR2 (germline): SGHTA, FQGNSA. V lost 5 bases and J lost 1, with 12 bases in between. CDR3 length equals 14 residues. The DNA of the CDR3 is TGTGCCAGCAGCCGAATTCGGGTTTCCTACGAGCAGTACTTC. It is translated as CASSRIRVSYEQYF.

This chain connects TRBV5-1 to TRBJ2-5, with 13 bases aligning to TRBD2. Per germline, CDR1 SGHRS and CDR2 YFSETQ. After removal of 4 bases from V and 3 bases from J, the junction contained 3 bases not matched to a gene. The CDR3 length is 15 residues. As DNA, the CDR3 is TGCGCCAGCAGCCTAGGACTAGCGGGGGAAGAGACCCAGTACTTC. Protein sequence: CASSLGLAGEETQYF.

V and J are TRBV5-1 and TRBJ1-4; 12 nucleotides line up with TRBD1. Germline assignment: CDR1 SGHRS and CDR2 YFSETQ. CDR3 length: 14 residues. V shed 4 bases and J 8 bases; nucleotides not matched to a gene: 3. CDR3 DNA sequence: TGCGCCAGCAGCGTGGGACAGGGGGCGGAAAAACTGTTTTTT. This gives the protein CASSVGQGAEKLFF. Complete variable domain (other parts from reference TRBV5-1 and TRBJ1-4): KAGVTQTPRYLIKTRGQQVTLSCSPISGHRSVSWYQQTPGQGLQFLFEYFSETQRNKGNFPGRFSGRQFSNSRSEMNVSTLELGDSALYLCASSVGQGAEKLFFGSGTQLSVL.

The chain combines TRBV10-3 with TRBJ2-1; D gene unclear. There are 13 residues in the CDR3. V was cut by 6 bases and J by 2 bases, with 8 bases left in between. CDR1 is ENHRY and CDR2 is SYGVKD in the germline V gene. The CDR3 is CAIRPTTYNEQFF. The DNA of the CDR3 is TGTGCCATCAGGCCTACTACCTACAATGAGCAGTTCTTC.

In this sample, this clone turned up a few times. The rearrangement joins TRBV6-6 to TRBJ1-4; 7 bases align to TRBD1. V trimming: 5 bases; J trimming: 3 bases; junction bases outside the gene matches: 3. This CDR3 has 14 residues. CDR1 is MNHNY and CDR2 is SVGAGI in the germline V gene (reference sequence). The CDR3 coding sequence is TGTGCCAGCAGTGAGGGACAGTCTAATGAAAAACTGTTTTTT. It codes for CASSEGQSNEKLFF.

The rearrangement uses TRBV10-3 and TRBJ2-7; 8 nucleotides line up with TRBD1. The CDR3 spans 14 residues. The V gene end was trimmed by 4 bases and the J gene end by 3 bases; junction bases not matched to a gene: 5. Germline values: CDR1 ENHRY, CDR2 SYGVKD. As DNA, the CDR3 is TGTGCCATCAGTGGGACAGGGAAGAACTACGAGCAGTACTTC. Encoded protein: CAISGTGKNYEQYF.

The rearrangement uses TRBV7-2 and TRBJ2-2; 15 bases map to TRBD2. Germline V CDR1 and CDR2: SGHTA, FQGNSA. The CDR3 has 16 amino acids. The trim removed 5 bases at V and 4 bases at J, leaving 2 bases unmatched. Written as DNA, the CDR3 is TGTGCCAGCAGCGGACTAGCGGGGGGGCCCACCGGGGAGCTGTTTTTT. Protein product: CASSGLAGGPTGELFF.

The rearrangement uses TRBV4-2 and TRBJ2-5; D possibly corresponds to TRBD2 (5 bases). Germline V gene sequence: CDR1 LGHNA, CDR2 YNFKEQ. The V end was cut by 1 base, the J end by 5 bases, with 23 bases between. The CDR3 sequence is 18 residues long. The chain's CDR3 is CASSQGSGRGRMGETQYF. CDR3 DNA sequence: TGTGCCAGCAGCCAAGGGAGCGGACGGGGAAGGATGGGGGAGACCCAGTACTTC.

CDR3 sequence: CASSEPSSGNTIYF. CDR3 in DNA: TGTGCCAGCAGTGAACCTAGCTCTGGAAACACCATATATTTT. The chain is built from TRBV2 and TRBJ1-3; D gene uncertain. The CDR3 covers 14 residues. Germline V lookup: CDR1 SNHLY, CDR2 FYNNEI. V was cut by 2 bases and J by 0 bases, with 5 bases left in between.

V and J are TRBV18 and TRBJ1-1; 9 bases match TRBD1. V shed 3 bases, J shed 7 bases, and the junction held 3 bases outside the gene matches. The CDR3 covers 13 residues. Germline V gives CDR1 KGHSH, CDR2 LQKENI. The CDR3 protein is CASSPPGQGEAFF. CDR3 DNA: TGTGCCAGCTCACCCCCGGGACAGGGTGAAGCTTTCTTT.